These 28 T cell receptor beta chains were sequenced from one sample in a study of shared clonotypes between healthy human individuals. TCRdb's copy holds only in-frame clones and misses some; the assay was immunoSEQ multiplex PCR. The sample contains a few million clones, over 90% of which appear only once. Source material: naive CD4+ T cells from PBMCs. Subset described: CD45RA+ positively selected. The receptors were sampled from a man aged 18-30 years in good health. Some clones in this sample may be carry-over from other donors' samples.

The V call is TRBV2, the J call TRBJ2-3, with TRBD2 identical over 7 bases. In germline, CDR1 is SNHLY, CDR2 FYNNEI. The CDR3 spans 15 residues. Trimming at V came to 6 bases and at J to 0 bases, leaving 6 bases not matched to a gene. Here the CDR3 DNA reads TGTGCCAGCAGGCTAGATAGCGGGAGCACAGATACGCAGTATTTT. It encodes CASRLDSGSTDTQYF.

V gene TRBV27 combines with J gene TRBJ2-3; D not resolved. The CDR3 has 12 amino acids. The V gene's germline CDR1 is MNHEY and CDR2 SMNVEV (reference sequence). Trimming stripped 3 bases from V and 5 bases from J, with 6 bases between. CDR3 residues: CASSFGGDTQYF. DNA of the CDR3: TGTGCCAGCAGTTTCGGCGGAGATACGCAGTATTTT.

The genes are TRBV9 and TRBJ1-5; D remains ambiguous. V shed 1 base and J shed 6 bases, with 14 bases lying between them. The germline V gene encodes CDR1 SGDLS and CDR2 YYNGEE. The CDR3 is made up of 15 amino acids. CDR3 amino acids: CASSVYEEGGQPQHF. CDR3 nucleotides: TGTGCCAGCAGCGTATACGAGGAGGGAGGTCAGCCCCAGCATTTT.

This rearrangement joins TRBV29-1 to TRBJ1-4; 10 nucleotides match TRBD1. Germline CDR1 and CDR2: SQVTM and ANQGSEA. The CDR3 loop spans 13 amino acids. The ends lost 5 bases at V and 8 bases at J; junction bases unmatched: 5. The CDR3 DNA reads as TGCAGCGTTCGCAGGACAGGGGGAGAAAAACTGTTTTTT. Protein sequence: CSVRRTGGEKLFF.

The CDR3 DNA reads TGTGCCACCAGCAGAGACAGAATGAGGGTAGATACGCAGTATTTT. This sequence encodes CATSRDRMRVDTQYF. The rearrangement joins TRBV15 to TRBJ2-3; perhaps TRBD2 as D (5 bases). Trimming pared 0 bases from V and 5 bases from J, leaving 12 bases between. Germline values: CDR1 LNHNV, CDR2 YYDKDF (reference sequence). The CDR3 spans 15 residues.

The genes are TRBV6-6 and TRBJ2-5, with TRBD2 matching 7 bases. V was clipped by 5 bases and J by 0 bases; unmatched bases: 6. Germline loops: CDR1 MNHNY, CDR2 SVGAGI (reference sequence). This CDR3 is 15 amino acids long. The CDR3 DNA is TGTGCCAGCAGTCGGGTGGGGGGGGACCAAGAGACCCAGTACTTC. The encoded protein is CASSRVGGDQETQYF.

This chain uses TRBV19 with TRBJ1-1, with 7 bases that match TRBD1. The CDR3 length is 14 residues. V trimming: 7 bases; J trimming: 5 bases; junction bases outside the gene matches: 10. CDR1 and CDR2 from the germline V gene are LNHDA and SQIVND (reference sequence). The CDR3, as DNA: TGTGCCAGTACCCCACAGGGGAAGGGGACTGAAGCTTTCTTT. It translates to CASTPQGKGTEAFF. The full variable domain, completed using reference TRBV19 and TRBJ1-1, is DGGITQSPKYLFRKEGQNVTLSCEQNLNHDAMYWYRQDPGQGLRLIYYSQIVNDFQKGDIAEGYSVSREKKESFPLTVTSAQKNPTAFYLCASTPQGKGTEAFFGQGTRLTVV.

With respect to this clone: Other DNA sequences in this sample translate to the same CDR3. CDR3 residues: CASSLGRTSGANVLTF. CDR3 bases: TGCGCCAGCAGCCTCGGCAGGACTTCTGGGGCCAACGTCCTGACTTTC. The chain has TRBV5-1 and TRBJ2-6; tentative D call: TRBD2 (5 bases). Germline V gene lookup returns CDR1 SGHRS and CDR2 YFSETQ. The length of the CDR3 is 16 residues. The V end lost 4 bases, the J end lost 1 base, and 12 bases lay between the germline ends.

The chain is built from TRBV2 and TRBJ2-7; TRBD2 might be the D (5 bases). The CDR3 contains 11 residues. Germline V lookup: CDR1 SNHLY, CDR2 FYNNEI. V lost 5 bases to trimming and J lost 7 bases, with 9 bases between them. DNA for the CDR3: TGTGCCAGCAGTACACCGGGGGAGCAGTACTTC. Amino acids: CASSTPGEQYF.

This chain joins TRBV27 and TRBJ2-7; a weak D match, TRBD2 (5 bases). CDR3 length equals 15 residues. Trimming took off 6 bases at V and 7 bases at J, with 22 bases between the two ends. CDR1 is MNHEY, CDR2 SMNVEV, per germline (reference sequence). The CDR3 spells CASSSWAPSGREQYF. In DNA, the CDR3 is TGTGCCAGCAGCTCTTGGGCCCCGTCTGGGAGAGAGCAGTACTTC.

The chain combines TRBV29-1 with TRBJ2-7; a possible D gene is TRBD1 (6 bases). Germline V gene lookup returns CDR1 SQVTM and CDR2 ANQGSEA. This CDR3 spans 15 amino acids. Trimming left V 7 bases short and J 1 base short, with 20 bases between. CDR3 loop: CSAHAPGQTSYEQYF. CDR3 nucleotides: TGCAGCGCCCACGCCCCGGGACAAACGTCCTACGAGCAGTACTTC.

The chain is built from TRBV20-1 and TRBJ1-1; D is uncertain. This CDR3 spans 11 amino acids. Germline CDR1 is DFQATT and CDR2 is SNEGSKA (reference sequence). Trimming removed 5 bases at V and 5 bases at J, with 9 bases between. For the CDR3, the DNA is TGCAGTGCTCCCGGGGAGACTGAAGCTTTCTTT. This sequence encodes CSAPGETEAFF.

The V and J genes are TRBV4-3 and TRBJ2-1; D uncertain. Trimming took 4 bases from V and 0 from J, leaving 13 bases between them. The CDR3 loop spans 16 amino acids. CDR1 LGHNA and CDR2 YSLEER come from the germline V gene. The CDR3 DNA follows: TGCGCCAGCAGCCTGACCACTTCCCGCTCCTACAATGAGCAGTTCTTC. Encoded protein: CASSLTTSRSYNEQFF.

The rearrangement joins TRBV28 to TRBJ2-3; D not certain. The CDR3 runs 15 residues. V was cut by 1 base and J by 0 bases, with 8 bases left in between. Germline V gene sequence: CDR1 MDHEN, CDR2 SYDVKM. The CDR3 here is CASSLSVPSTDTQYF. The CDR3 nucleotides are TGTGCCAGCAGTTTATCGGTCCCAAGCACAGATACGCAGTATTTT.

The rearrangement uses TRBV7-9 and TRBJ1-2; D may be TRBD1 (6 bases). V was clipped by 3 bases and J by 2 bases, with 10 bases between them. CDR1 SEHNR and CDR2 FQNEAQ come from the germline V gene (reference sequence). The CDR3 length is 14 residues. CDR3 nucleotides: TGTGCCAGCAGCTTGTACAGGGAGAACTATGGCTACACCTTC. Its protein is CASSLYRENYGYTF.

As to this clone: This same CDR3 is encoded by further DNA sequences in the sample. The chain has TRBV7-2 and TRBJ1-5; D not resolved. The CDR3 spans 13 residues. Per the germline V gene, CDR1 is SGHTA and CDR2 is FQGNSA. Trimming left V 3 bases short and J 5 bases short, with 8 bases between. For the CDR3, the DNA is TGTGCCAGCAGCTTGTCAGGCGATCAGCCCCAGCATTTT. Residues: CASSLSGDQPQHF.

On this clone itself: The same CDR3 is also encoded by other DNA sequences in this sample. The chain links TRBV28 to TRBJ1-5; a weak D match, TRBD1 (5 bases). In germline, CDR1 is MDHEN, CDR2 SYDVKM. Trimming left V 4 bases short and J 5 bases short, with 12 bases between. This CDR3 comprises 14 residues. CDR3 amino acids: CASSSGQGHQPQHF. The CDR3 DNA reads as TGTGCCAGCAGTTCCGGCCAGGGACATCAGCCCCAGCATTTT.

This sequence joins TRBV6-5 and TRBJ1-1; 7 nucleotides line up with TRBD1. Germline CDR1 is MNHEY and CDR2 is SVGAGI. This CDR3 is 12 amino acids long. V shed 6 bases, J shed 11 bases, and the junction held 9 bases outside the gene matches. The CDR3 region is CASRRRGGAAFF. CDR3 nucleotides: TGTGCCAGCAGACGCAGGGGGGGGGCGGCTTTCTTT.

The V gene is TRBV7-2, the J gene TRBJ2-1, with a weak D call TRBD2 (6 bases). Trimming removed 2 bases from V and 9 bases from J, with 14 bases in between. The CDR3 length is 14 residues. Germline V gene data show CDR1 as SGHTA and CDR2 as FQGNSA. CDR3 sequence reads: CASSLLAGSAEQFF. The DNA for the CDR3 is TGTGCCAGCAGCTTATTGGCGGGAAGCGCTGAGCAGTTCTTC.

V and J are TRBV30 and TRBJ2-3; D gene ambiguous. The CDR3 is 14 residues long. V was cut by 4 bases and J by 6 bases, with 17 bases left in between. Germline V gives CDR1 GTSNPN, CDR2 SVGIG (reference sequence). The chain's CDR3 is CAWNLKGMRDTQYF. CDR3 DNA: TGTGCCTGGAATCTTAAGGGAATGAGGGATACGCAGTATTTT.

The CDR3 spells CASSPNLAGVNIQYF. The CDR3 region has the DNA TGTGCCAGCTCACCCAACCTAGCGGGAGTGAACATTCAGTACTTC. This chain joins TRBV18 and TRBJ2-4, with 10 bases that match TRBD2. Germline V gene data show CDR1 as KGHSH and CDR2 as LQKENI. This CDR3 has 15 residues. Trimming removed 3 bases from V and 7 bases from J; junction bases left unmatched: 6. The complete variable domain, with remaining parts taken from reference TRBV18 and TRBJ2-4, reads NAGVMQNPRHLVRRRGQEARLRCSPMKGHSHVYWYRQLPEEGLKFMVYLQKENIIDESGMPKERFSAEFPKEGPSILRIQQVVRGDSAAYFCASSPNLAGVNIQYFGAGTRLSVL.

CDR3 protein: CASSSMGQGGETQYF. DNA for the CDR3: TGTGCCAGCAGCTCAATGGGACAGGGAGGGGAGACCCAGTACTTC. The chain carries TRBV7-3 and TRBJ2-5; TRBD1 agrees at 9 bases. The J segment lost 5 bases and the V segment lost 4 bases, leaving 8 bases of the junction unmatched. In germline, CDR1 is SGHTA, CDR2 FQGTGA. CDR3 size: 15 residues.

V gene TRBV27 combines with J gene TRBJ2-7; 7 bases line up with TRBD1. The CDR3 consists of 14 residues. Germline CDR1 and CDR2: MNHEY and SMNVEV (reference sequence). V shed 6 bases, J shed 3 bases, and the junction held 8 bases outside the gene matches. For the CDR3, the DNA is TGTGCCAGCAGAGGGCAGGGGGACGGCTACGAGCAGTACTTC. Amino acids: CASRGQGDGYEQYF.

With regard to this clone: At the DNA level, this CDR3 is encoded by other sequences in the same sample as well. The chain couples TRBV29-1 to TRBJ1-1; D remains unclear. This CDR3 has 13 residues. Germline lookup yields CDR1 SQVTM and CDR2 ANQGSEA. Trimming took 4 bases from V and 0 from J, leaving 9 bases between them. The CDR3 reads CSVGGVMNTEAFF. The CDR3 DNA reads TGCAGCGTTGGTGGGGTGATGAACACTGAAGCTTTCTTT.

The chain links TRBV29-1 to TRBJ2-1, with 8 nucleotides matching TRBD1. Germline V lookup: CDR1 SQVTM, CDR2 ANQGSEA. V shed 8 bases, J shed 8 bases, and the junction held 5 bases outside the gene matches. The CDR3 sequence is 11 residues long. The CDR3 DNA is TGCAGCCCTTCACAGGGGGATGAGCAGTTCTTC. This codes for CSPSQGDEQFF.

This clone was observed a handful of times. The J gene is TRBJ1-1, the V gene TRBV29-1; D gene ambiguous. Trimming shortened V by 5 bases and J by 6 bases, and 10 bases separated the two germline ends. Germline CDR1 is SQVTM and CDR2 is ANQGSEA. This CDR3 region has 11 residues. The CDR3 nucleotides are TGCAGCGTTTACCAGGTCGCTGAAGCTTTCTTT. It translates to CSVYQVAEAFF.

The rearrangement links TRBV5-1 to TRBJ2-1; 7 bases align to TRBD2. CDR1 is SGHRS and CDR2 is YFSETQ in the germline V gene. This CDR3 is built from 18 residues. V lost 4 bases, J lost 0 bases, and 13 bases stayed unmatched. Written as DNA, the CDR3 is TGCGCCAGCAGCCTGGACCCCTGGCGGGAGAGCTCCTACAATGAGCAGTTCTTC. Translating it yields CASSLDPWRESSYNEQFF. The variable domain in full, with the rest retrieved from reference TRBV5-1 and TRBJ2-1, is KAGVTQTPRYLIKTRGQQVTLSCSPISGHRSVSWYQQTPGQGLQFLFEYFSETQRNKGNFPGRFSGRQFSNSRSEMNVSTLELGDSALYLCASSLDPWRESSYNEQFFGPGTRLTVL.

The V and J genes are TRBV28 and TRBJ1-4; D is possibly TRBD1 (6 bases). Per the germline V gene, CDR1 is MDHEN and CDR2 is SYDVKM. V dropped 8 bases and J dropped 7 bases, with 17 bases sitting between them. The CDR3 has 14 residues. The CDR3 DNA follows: TGTGCCAGCGACGAGGGGGGCGCGGGTGAAAAACTGTTTTTT. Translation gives CASDEGGAGEKLFF. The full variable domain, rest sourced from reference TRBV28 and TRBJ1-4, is DVKVTQSSRYLVKRTGEKVFLECVQDMDHENMFWYRQDPGLGLRLIYFSYDVKMKEKGDIPEGYSVSREKKERFSLILESASTNQTSMYLCASDEGGAGEKLFFGSGTQLSVL.